The 28 T cell receptor beta chains presented below share a single source sample, sequenced in a study of cytomegalovirus exposure and HLA in healthy donors (dated by TCRdb to the late 2010s). The library was generated by the immunoSEQ multiplex PCR assay. For the multiplex PCR, a mixture combining 60 forward primers for TCR Vbeta segments and 13 reverse primers for TCR Jbeta segments was used. TCRdb obtained this table from immuneACCESS and retained in-frame rearrangements with V and J assigned. These tables miss some clones; where compared with another copy, unresolved V genes account for less than half of the shortfall, and the remainder is unexplained. This sample comprises about 160,000 clones, over 60% of them detected only once. Under 3.5% of the sample is held by the ten biggest clonotypes. The sample taken for sequencing was PBMCs. The receptors were sampled from a young woman in good health and CMV-seronegative.

The rearrangement links TRBV13 to TRBJ1-3, with D uncertain. The CDR3 is 15 amino acids. The V gene's germline CDR1 is PRHDT and CDR2 FYEKMQ (reference sequence). V gave up 5 bases and J gave up 0 bases, with 11 bases separating them. CDR3 DNA: TGTGCCAGCAGCCCCCTCGGTGGCTCTGGAAACACCATATATTTT. It specifies CASSPLGGSGNTIYF.

The chain uses TRBV5-6 and TRBJ1-1; 7 nucleotides align to TRBD1. J gave up 5 bases and V 4 bases, and 11 bases lay outside the gene matches. This CDR3 region has 15 residues. Germline V gene lookup returns CDR1 SGHDT and CDR2 YYEEEE. In nucleotides, the CDR3 is TGTGCCAGCAGCGCTTTGCAGGGGGGCTGGACTGAAGCTTTCTTT. It is translated as CASSALQGGWTEAFF.

The chain uses TRBV29-1 and TRBJ1-4; 7 bases fit TRBD1. Germline loops: CDR1 SQVTM, CDR2 ANQGSEA. The CDR3 totals 14 residues. Trimming at V came to 3 bases and at J to 10 bases, leaving 11 bases not matched to a gene. Written as DNA, the CDR3 is TGCAGCGTTGACCCAGGGGGAGTGAGCGCAAAACTGTTTTTT. Its protein product is CSVDPGGVSAKLFF. Full variable domain (missing parts from reference TRBV29-1 and TRBJ1-4): SAVISQKPSRDICQRGTSLTIQCQVDSQVTMMFWYRQQPGQSLTLIATANQGSEATYESGFVIDKFPISRPNLTFSTLTVSNMSPEDSSIYLCSVDPGGVSAKLFFGSGTQLSVL.

This chain connects TRBV7-2 to TRBJ2-6; the match to TRBD1 covers 7 bases. This CDR3 spans 19 amino acids. Losses at the gene ends were 0 bases for V and 0 bases for J; bases not matched to a gene: 8. Germline V gene data show CDR1 as SGHTA and CDR2 as FQGNSA. CDR3 sequence reads: CASSLARWTGGSGANVLTF. The CDR3 DNA reads as TGTGCCAGCAGCTTAGCGAGGTGGACAGGCGGCTCTGGGGCCAACGTCCTGACTTTC. The full variable domain, in which reference TRBV7-2 and TRBJ2-6 provide the parts outside the CDR3, is GAGVSQSPSNKVTEKGKDVELRCDPISGHTALYWYRQSLGQGLEFLIYFQGNSAPDKSGLPSDRFSAERTGGSVSTLTIQRTQQEDSAVYLCASSLARWTGGSGANVLTFGAGSRLTVL.

This rearrangement joins TRBV27 to TRBJ1-6; unclear D gene. This CDR3 comprises 14 residues. Between the trimmed V and J ends, which lost 5 bases and 7 bases, there was a span of 12 bases. The germline CDR1 and CDR2 sequences are MNHEY and SMNVEV (reference sequence). DNA for the CDR3: TGTGCCAGCAGTCCCACAGTTATAAATTCACCCCTCCACTTT. Its protein is CASSPTVINSPLHF.

The V and J genes are TRBV19 and TRBJ2-2, with D uncertain. The germline V gene encodes CDR1 LNHDA and CDR2 SQIVND (reference sequence). V lost 7 bases, J lost 5 bases, and 11 bases lay in between. This CDR3 has 13 residues. This CDR3 is CASTPGFTGELFF. CDR3 bases: TGTGCCAGTACCCCAGGTTTTACCGGGGAGCTGTTTTTT.

The J gene is TRBJ1-5, the V gene TRBV12-5; a weak D match, TRBD1 (6 bases). Trimming took 5 bases from V and 6 from J, leaving 11 bases between them. CDR1 and CDR2 from the germline V gene are LGHNT and FRNRAP. The CDR3 has 13 residues. The CDR3 coding sequence is TGTGCTAGTGGTCCGGGGGGCACTCAGCCCCAGCATTTT. It translates to CASGPGGTQPQHF.

This sequence joins TRBV2 and TRBJ1-1, with 7 bases that match TRBD1. Germline CDR1 is SNHLY and CDR2 is FYNNEI. The trim removed 3 bases at V and 6 bases at J, leaving 7 bases unmatched. The CDR3 is 14 residues long. In nucleotides, the CDR3 is TGTGCCAGCAGTGATAACAGGGGTGTCTCTGAAGCTTTCTTT. It translates to CASSDNRGVSEAFF.

For this clone: The junction departs from the called germline gene at one end, perhaps through a read error. The chain combines TRBV7-9 with TRBJ1-1; D is possibly TRBD1 (5 bases). The CDR3 is 12 amino acids. The germline V gene encodes CDR1 SEHNR and CDR2 FQNEAQ (reference sequence). This chain's CDR3 is CSSSVEGFGAFF. CDR3 nucleotides: TGTTCCAGCAGCGTAGAGGGGTTCGGAGCTTTCTTT.

This clone was detected only once. V usage is TRBV6-5 and J usage is TRBJ1-1; TRBD1 agrees at 9 bases. This CDR3 is built from 14 residues. V gave up 5 bases and J gave up 8 bases; unmatched junction bases: 9. CDR1 MNHEY and CDR2 SVGAGI come from the germline V gene. CDR3 DNA: TGTGCCAGCAGTGAATGGGGGACAGGGCCCGAAGCTTTCTTT. This sequence encodes CASSEWGTGPEAFF.

This clone was seen only a few times. Other DNA sequences from this sample encode an identical CDR3 as well. CDR3 residues: CAISESVTANYGYTF. CDR3 in DNA: TGTGCCATCAGTGAGTCTGTGACAGCGAACTATGGCTACACCTTC. This chain joins TRBV10-3 and TRBJ1-2; D may be TRBD1 (5 bases). Per the germline V gene, CDR1 is ENHRY and CDR2 is SYGVKD. The V and J ends lost 0 bases and 2 bases respectively, with 10 bases between them. The CDR3 runs 15 residues.

This clone turned up a few times. V and J are TRBV12-5 and TRBJ2-7; 10 bases are shared with TRBD1. V lost 4 bases, J lost 3 bases, and 3 bases stayed unmatched. The CDR3 contains 14 residues. The germline CDR1 and CDR2 sequences are LGHNT and FRNRAP. The CDR3 nucleotides read TGTGCTAGTGGTTCCGGGACAGGGGTCTACGAGCAGTACTTC. It is translated as CASGSGTGVYEQYF.

The V call is TRBV4-1, the J call TRBJ1-5, with TRBD1 matching 7 bases. The CDR3 consists of 17 residues. The V and J ends lost 1 base and 4 bases, in that order; junction bases with no gene match: 10. Per the germline V gene, CDR1 is MGHRA and CDR2 is YSYEKL. The CDR3 spells CASSQGLQGKANQPQHF. The CDR3 nucleotides read TGCGCCAGCAGCCAAGGGTTACAGGGGAAGGCTAATCAGCCCCAGCATTTT.

The rearrangement uses TRBV10-3 and TRBJ2-4, with TRBD1 as a possible D gene (6 bases). This CDR3 has 13 residues. The V and J ends lost 3 bases and 5 bases respectively, with 8 bases between them. The germline gives CDR1 ENHRY, CDR2 SYGVKD. This CDR3 reads CAISERQENIQYF. CDR3 sequence (DNA): TGTGCCATCAGTGAAAGACAGGAAAACATTCAGTACTTC.

The CDR3 DNA reads as TGTGCCAGCAGTGAATACAGTTCAGATACGCAGTATTTT. It translates to CASSEYSSDTQYF. This sequence joins TRBV2 and TRBJ2-3; unclear D gene. Trimming took 2 bases from V and 4 from J, leaving 7 bases between them. The CDR3 consists of 13 residues. Germline CDR1 is SNHLY and CDR2 is FYNNEI.

This chain connects TRBV9 to TRBJ2-2, with a possible D match to TRBD2 (5 bases). From germline, CDR1 is SGDLS and CDR2 YYNGEE. Trimming cost V 4 bases and J 7 bases, with 17 bases left between them. There are 15 residues in the CDR3. The CDR3, as DNA: TGTGCCAGCAGCTCGGACTCGCGGCTCCGCGGGGAGCTGTTTTTT. It codes for CASSSDSRLRGELFF. Drawing the rest from reference TRBV9 and TRBJ2-2, the complete variable domain is DSGVTQTPKHLITATGQRVTLRCSPRSGDLSVYWYQQSLDQGLQFLIQYYNGEERAKGNILERFSAQQFPDLHSELNLSSLELGDSALYFCASSSDSRLRGELFFGEGSRLTVL.

This chain joins TRBV13 and TRBJ2-5; TRBD1 matches at 12 bases. Germline V gives CDR1 PRHDT, CDR2 FYEKMQ (reference sequence). Trimming cost V 1 base and J 11 bases; bases outside gene matches: 17. The CDR3 runs to 18 residues. The DNA of the CDR3 is TGTGCCAGCAGCTTAGCAGGTATCGTGGGACAGGGGGCGTGGGAGCAGTACTTC. This codes for CASSLAGIVGQGAWEQYF.

J is TRBJ2-7 and V is TRBV5-4, with 10 bases identical to TRBD1. With V trimmed by 3 bases and J by 2 bases, 5 bases remained unmatched. Germline V gives CDR1 SGHNT, CDR2 YYREEE (reference sequence). The CDR3 extends over 15 amino acids. CDR3 DNA: TGTGCCAGCAGCTCTCCGGGACAGGGGCCCTACGAGCAGTACTTC. Translating gives CASSSPGQGPYEQYF.

This clone was observed a handful of times. This chain connects TRBV5-6 to TRBJ2-7, with D tentatively TRBD2 (5 bases). V was clipped by 1 base and J by 3 bases, with 20 bases between them. CDR1 and CDR2 from the germline V gene are SGHDT and YYEEEE. CDR3 size: 17 residues. The CDR3 spells CASSLWVGGLLLYEQYF. The DNA for the CDR3 is TGTGCCAGCAGCTTGTGGGTTGGAGGCCTCCTGCTCTACGAGCAGTACTTC. Combining the CDR3 with reference TRBV5-6 and TRBJ2-7 gives the whole variable domain DAGVTQSPTHLIKTRGQQVTLRCSPKSGHDTVSWYQQALGQGPQFIFQYYEEEERQRGNFPDRFSGHQFPNYSSELNVNALLLGDSALYLCASSLWVGGLLLYEQYFGPGTRLTVT.

CDR3 nucleotide sequence: TGTGCCAGCAGTTCGACGCTCGGGACAGGGTCCTACGAGCAGTACTTC. Its protein is CASSSTLGTGSYEQYF. This sequence joins TRBV28 and TRBJ2-7, with 9 bases aligning to TRBD1. Trimming at V came to 4 bases and at J to 1 base, leaving 8 bases not matched to a gene. CDR1 is MDHEN, CDR2 SYDVKM, per germline. This CDR3 is 16 amino acids long.

The gene calls are TRBV4-1 and TRBJ1-6; D is possibly TRBD1 (5 bases). Germline values: CDR1 MGHRA, CDR2 YSYEKL. Trimming left V 4 bases short and J 7 bases short, with 23 bases between. The CDR3 sequence is 18 residues long. CDR3 protein: CASSPLGVKARANSPLHF. The CDR3 DNA reads TGCGCCAGCAGCCCGCTTGGGGTGAAAGCCAGGGCCAATTCACCCCTCCACTTT.

The genes are TRBV28 and TRBJ1-2; TRBD1 agrees at 10 bases. The CDR3 runs 13 residues. Germline loops: CDR1 MDHEN, CDR2 SYDVKM. With 4 bases clipped from V and 7 bases from J, the junction kept 3 bases outside the gene matches. The CDR3 here is CASSYDRGLGYTF. CDR3 nucleotide sequence: TGTGCCAGCAGTTACGACAGGGGGCTTGGCTACACCTTC.

V and J are TRBV6-1 and TRBJ2-5; D is perhaps TRBD2 (5 bases). The V end lost 3 bases, the J end lost 2 bases, and 10 bases lay between the germline ends. Looked up from germline, CDR1 is MNHNS and CDR2 is SASEGT. CDR3 length: 14 amino acids. The CDR3 spells CASSDIGEQETQYF. Written as DNA, the CDR3 is TGTGCCAGCAGTGATATCGGGGAACAAGAGACCCAGTACTTC.

The chain recombines TRBV10-3 with TRBJ1-3, with 9 bases that match TRBD1. The length of the CDR3 is 13 residues. The V and J ends lost 9 bases and 3 bases, in that order; junction bases with no gene match: 3. Germline CDR1 is ENHRY and CDR2 is SYGVKD. CDR3 sequence: CAIRDRDGNTIYF. In DNA, the CDR3 is TGTGCCATTCGGGACAGGGATGGAAACACCATATATTTT.

This rearrangement joins TRBV7-9 to TRBJ1-2; D is ambiguous. The CDR3 totals 14 residues. Trimming left V 5 bases short and J 4 bases short, with 14 bases between. CDR1 and CDR2 (germline): SEHNR, FQNEAQ (reference sequence). CDR3 region: CASSPSGVGYGYTF. In DNA, the CDR3 is TGTGCCAGCAGCCCCAGTGGAGTGGGCTATGGCTACACCTTC.

The chain carries TRBV23-1 and TRBJ2-1; no clear D. TRBV23-1 is an ORF; its function is uncertain. CDR3 length: 15 residues. Trimming took off 6 bases at V and 1 base at J, with 13 bases between the two ends. In DNA form, the CDR3 reads TGCGCCAGCAGCCCCTTATGGGCTTCCTACAATGAGCAGTTCTTC. It is translated as CASSPLWASYNEQFF.

This clone showed up just once. The genes are TRBV30 and TRBJ1-5; possible D gene TRBD1, 6 bases. Trimming removed 2 bases at V and 3 bases at J, with 8 bases between. The CDR3 length is 13 residues. Looked up from germline, CDR1 is GTSNPN and CDR2 is SVGIG (reference sequence). CDR3 loop: CAWSSGANQPQHF. The CDR3 DNA is TGTGCCTGGAGTTCAGGGGCCAATCAGCCCCAGCATTTT. The whole variable domain, filled in from reference TRBV30 and TRBJ1-5, reads SQTIHQWPATLVQPVGSPLSLECTVEGTSNPNLYWYRQAAGRGLQLLFYSVGIGQISSEVPQNLSASRPQDRQFILSSKKLLLSDSGFYLCAWSSGANQPQHFGDGTRLSIL.

V and J are TRBV5-4 and TRBJ2-5; 9 bases align to TRBD2. The closer fit of TRBJ2-7 to the DNA end suggests the J call may be wrong. CDR3 length: 14 amino acids. Germline loops: CDR1 SGHNT, CDR2 YYREEE (reference sequence). The CDR3 loop reads CASSSPGLAGEQYF. In DNA form, the CDR3 reads TGTGCCAGCAGCTCTCCGGGACTAGCAGGCGAGCAGTACTTC.